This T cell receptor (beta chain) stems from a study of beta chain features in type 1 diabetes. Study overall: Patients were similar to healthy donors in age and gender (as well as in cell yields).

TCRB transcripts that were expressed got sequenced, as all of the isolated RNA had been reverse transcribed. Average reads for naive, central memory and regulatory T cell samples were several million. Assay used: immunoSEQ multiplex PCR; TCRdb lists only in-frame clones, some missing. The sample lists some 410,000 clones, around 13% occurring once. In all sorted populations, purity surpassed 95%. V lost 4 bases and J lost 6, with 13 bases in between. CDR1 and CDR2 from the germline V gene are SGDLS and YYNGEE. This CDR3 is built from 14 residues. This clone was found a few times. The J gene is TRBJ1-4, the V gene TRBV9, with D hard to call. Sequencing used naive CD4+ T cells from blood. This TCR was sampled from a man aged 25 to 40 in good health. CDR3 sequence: CASSPNQAYEKLFF. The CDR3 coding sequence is TGTGCCAGCAGCCCAAACCAGGCCTATGAAAAACTGTTTTTT.